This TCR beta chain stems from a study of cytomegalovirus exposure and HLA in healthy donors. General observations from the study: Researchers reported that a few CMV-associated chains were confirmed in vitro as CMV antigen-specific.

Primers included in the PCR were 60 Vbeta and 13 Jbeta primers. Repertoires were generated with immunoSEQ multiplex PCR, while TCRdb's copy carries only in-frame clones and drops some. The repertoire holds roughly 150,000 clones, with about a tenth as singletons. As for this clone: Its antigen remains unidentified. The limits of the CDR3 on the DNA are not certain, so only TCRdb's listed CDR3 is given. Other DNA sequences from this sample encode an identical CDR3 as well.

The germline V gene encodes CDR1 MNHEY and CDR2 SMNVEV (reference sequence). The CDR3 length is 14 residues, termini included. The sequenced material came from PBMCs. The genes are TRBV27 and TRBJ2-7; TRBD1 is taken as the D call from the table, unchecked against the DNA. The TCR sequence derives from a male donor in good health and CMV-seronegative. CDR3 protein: CASSFGQGSSEQYF.